This T cell receptor beta chain was profiled in a study of T cells in Graves' hyperthyroidism and ophthalmopathy. Study as a whole: Staff took peripheral blood when the initial diagnosis was made, before any treatment began. Study findings and constraints: Most expanded thyroid clonotypes above 0.001 also appeared in blood.

This clonotype came up many times. Its cognate antigen is unknown. TCR beta CDR3 regions were amplified from RNA transcripts. Carried out on the TCR CDR3, a first-round RT-PCR used the HTBI primer set. MiXCR, applied by TCRdb to the multiplex PCR reads, yields one record per CDR3 protein. There are about 550,000 distinct CDR3 sequences in the sample; less than 25% occur only once, and more than 25% lies in the top ten. Germline loops: CDR1 MNHEY, CDR2 SMNVEV (reference sequence). The CDR3 loop spans 17 amino acids. The germline V and J ends were trimmed by 4 bases and 3 bases, with 22 bases remaining between them. Patients with uncontrolled infections, other autoimmune diseases, pregnancy or lactation were excluded.

The chain is built from TRBV27 and TRBJ2-7; maybe TRBD1 (6 bases). The receptor was isolated from a man aged 18 to 29 with Graves' hyperthyroidism. Sequenced input: blood. The CDR3: CASSSTPRGTFLYEQYF. CDR3 bases: TGTGCCAGCAGTTCAACGCCGAGAGGGACATTTCTCTACGAGCAGTACTTC.